The 29 T cell receptor beta chains given below trace back to one sample, sequenced in a study of neurological immune-mediated disorders. One entry per CDR3 protein, called by TCRdb with MiXCR from the 5' RACE reads. In the table there are tens of thousands of distinct CDR3 sequences, 13% to 15% of which are singletons. Sequenced material: PBMCs. The receptor source for this set is a woman aged 45 to 65 in good health.

This clonotype was found many times. The chain combines TRBV7-2 with TRBJ2-1, with D perhaps matching TRBD2 (5 bases). Trimming took 1 base from V and 4 from J, leaving 11 bases between them. This CDR3 contains 15 residues. The germline CDR1 and CDR2 sequences are SGHTA and FQGNSA. CDR3 sequence (DNA): TGTGCCAGCAGCTTAGGGCTATCGGGGTACAATGAGCAGTTCTTC. This codes for CASSLGLSGYNEQFF.

V usage is TRBV12-3 or TRBV12-4 and J usage is TRBJ2-5, with TRBD2 matching over 11 bases. J lost 3 bases, V lost 0 bases, and 9 bases had no gene match. The CDR3 is made up of 18 amino acids. CDR3 coding DNA: TGTGCCAGCAGTTTAGCGCAGTGGTCTAGCGGGGGGAAAGAGACCCAGTACTTC. The encoded protein is CASSLAQWSSGGKETQYF.

This clonotype was detected many times. The gene calls are TRBV2 and TRBJ2-3; the D gene is possibly TRBD1 (6 bases). Germline assignment: CDR1 SNHLY and CDR2 FYNNEI. The CDR3 sequence is 14 residues long. V gave up 6 bases and J gave up 4 bases, with 14 bases separating them. The CDR3 here is CASRGWQGPDTQYF. The CDR3 nucleotides are TGTGCCAGCAGGGGGTGGCAGGGGCCAGATACGCAGTATTTT.

This clonotype occurred many times. The genes are TRBV29-1 and TRBJ2-5; tentatively, D is TRBD1 (6 bases). Germline CDR1 SQVTM, CDR2 ANQGSEA. Trimming cost V 5 bases and J 4 bases, with 8 bases left between them. The CDR3 totals 11 residues. In DNA form, the CDR3 reads TGCAGCGTTCGCAGGGGAGAGACCCAGTACTTC. Its protein product is CSVRRGETQYF.

The rearrangement uses TRBV20-1 and TRBJ1-5; D is possibly TRBD1 (5 bases). Trimming removed 1 base from V and 11 bases from J, with 15 bases in between. The CDR3 is made up of 13 amino acids. The germline V gene has CDR1 DFQATT and CDR2 SNEGSKA (reference sequence). CDR3 sequence (DNA): TGCAGTGCTAGAGTAGGAGGGGTGAGGTCCCAGCATTTT. Protein product: CSARVGGVRSQHF.

This chain uses TRBV5-1 with TRBJ2-7; no firm D call. Trimming removed 4 bases at V and 7 bases at J, with 15 bases between. The CDR3 spans 13 residues. The germline V gene encodes CDR1 SGHRS and CDR2 YFSETQ. The CDR3 loop is CASSLEVSAEQYF. For the CDR3, the DNA is TGCGCCAGCAGCCTAGAAGTGTCCGCTGAGCAGTACTTC.

This clonotype occurred a few times. DNA of the CDR3: TGTGCCAGCAGCTCGGGACTAGCGGGGGCCCCCACCGGGGAGCTGTTTTTT. Encoded protein: CASSSGLAGAPTGELFF. This rearrangement joins TRBV5-5 to TRBJ2-2, with 14 positions matching TRBD2. The CDR3 runs 17 residues. The V gene end was trimmed by 3 bases and the J gene end by 4 bases; junction bases not matched to a gene: 5. Germline CDR1 reads SGHKS; CDR2 reads YYEKEE (reference sequence).

The table lists this clonotype with many counts. The genes are TRBV29-1 and TRBJ2-6; maybe TRBD2 (6 bases). Germline V gives CDR1 SQVTM, CDR2 ANQGSEA. The CDR3 length is 16 residues. Deletions cut 7 bases from V and 3 bases from J, with 19 bases between. CDR3 nucleotide sequence: TGCAGCGCCAGTTGGGGGGAATCCTTTGGGGCCAACGTCCTGACTTTC. Its translation is CSASWGESFGANVLTF.

This clonotype was observed at least ten times. V gene TRBV5-1 combines with J gene TRBJ2-5, with unresolved D. Germline CDR1 and CDR2: SGHRS and YFSETQ. Trimming stripped 3 bases from V and 3 bases from J, with 15 bases between. The CDR3 loop spans 15 amino acids. For the CDR3, the DNA is TGCGCCAGCAGCTCCGTGGTGGGCGCTGAAGAGACCCAGTACTTC. Protein product: CASSSVVGAEETQYF.

At least ten counts were recorded for this clonotype. The CDR3 is CASSLAGASGNEQFF. For the CDR3, the DNA is TGTGCCAGCAGTTTGGCGGGAGCTTCGGGGAATGAGCAGTTCTTC. The J gene is TRBJ2-1, the V gene TRBV28, with 7 bases aligning to TRBD2. The germline gives CDR1 MDHEN, CDR2 SYDVKM. V shed 3 bases and J 7 bases; nucleotides not matched to a gene: 9. The CDR3 is 15 amino acids.

The chain recombines TRBV5-6 with TRBJ2-1; tentatively, D is TRBD2 (6 bases). The CDR3 has 15 amino acids. Germline-derived CDR1 and CDR2 are SGHDT and YYEEEE. V lost 4 bases to trimming and J lost 7 bases, with 18 bases between them. CDR3: CASSVRDSLRNEQFF. The CDR3, as DNA: TGTGCCAGCAGCGTCCGGGACTCGTTAAGAAATGAGCAGTTCTTC.

This clonotype has a count of ten or more. The chain carries TRBV6-6 and TRBJ2-2; no clear D gene. Between the trimmed V and J ends, which lost 6 bases and 0 bases, there was a span of 17 bases. CDR1 and CDR2 from the germline V gene are MNHNY and SVGAGI (reference sequence). The CDR3 is 17 amino acids. CDR3 residues: CASRPLYSSANTGELFF. The CDR3 DNA is TGTGCCAGCAGACCACTTTATTCTTCGGCGAACACCGGGGAGCTGTTTTTT.

This clonotype appeared once. Since a much larger clone is just one base distant, this may be a read error. This sequence joins TRBV11-1 and TRBJ2-7; D gene ambiguous. The CDR3 loop spans 15 amino acids. Trimming left V 1 base short and J 0 bases short, with 10 bases between. Germline V lookup: CDR1 SGHAT, CDR2 FQDESV (reference sequence). CDR3 region: CASSLVSKISYEQYF. The CDR3 DNA sequence: TGTGCCAGCAGCTTAGTGTCCAAGATCTCCTACGAGCAGTACTTC.

This clonotype was observed at least ten times. The V call is TRBV28, the J call TRBJ2-7; D unclear. The germline gives CDR1 MDHEN, CDR2 SYDVKM. The CDR3 is 16 residues long. Between the trimmed V and J ends, which lost 4 bases and 3 bases, there was a span of 19 bases. This CDR3 reads CASSSSALGRIYEQYF. For the CDR3, the DNA is TGTGCCAGCAGTTCAAGCGCACTCGGACGGATCTACGAGCAGTACTTC.

This clonotype has at least ten counts. The rearrangement uses TRBV2 and TRBJ1-5; 10 nucleotides agree with TRBD1. Per the germline V gene, CDR1 is SNHLY and CDR2 is FYNNEI. The CDR3 sequence is 14 residues long. Trimming at V came to 8 bases and at J to 7 bases, leaving 8 bases not matched to a gene. In nucleotides, the CDR3 is TGTGCCAGCCGTATGGGACAGGGGCCCCAGCCCCAGCATTTT. Translated: CASRMGQGPQPQHF.

This clonotype was observed many times. The chain carries TRBV20-1 and TRBJ2-7; D gene ambiguous. Germline loops: CDR1 DFQATT, CDR2 SNEGSKA (reference sequence). CDR3 length equals 14 residues. Trimming left V 3 bases short and J 6 bases short, with 18 bases between. CDR3 nucleotide sequence: TGCAGTGCTAGGTTTCCCACCCGTCGAGGCGAGCAGTACTTC. It is translated as CSARFPTRRGEQYF.

This clonotype was seen repeatedly, ten times or more. The rearrangement uses TRBV20-1 and TRBJ2-1; D may be TRBD1 (6 bases). Germline V gene data show CDR1 as DFQATT and CDR2 as SNEGSKA (reference sequence). Trimming left V 6 bases short and J 0 bases short, with 12 bases between. This CDR3 is built from 14 residues. CDR3 protein: CSATDRSSYNEQFF. The CDR3 nucleotides are TGCAGTGCGACTGACAGGAGCTCCTACAATGAGCAGTTCTTC.

In its sample, this clonotype was seen many times. The J gene is TRBJ2-7, the V gene TRBV7-6; 9 nucleotides match TRBD2. The V gene end was trimmed by 1 base and the J gene end by 3 bases; junction bases not matched to a gene: 4. The V gene's germline CDR1 is SGHVS and CDR2 FNYEAQ. CDR3 length equals 15 residues. CDR3 bases: TGTGCCAGCAGCTTAGTTAGCGGGGGCAACTACGAGCAGTACTTC. It encodes CASSLVSGGNYEQYF. Together with reference TRBV7-6 and TRBJ2-7, the CDR3 gives the full variable domain: GAGVSQSPRYKVTKRGQDVALRCDPISGHVSLYWYRQALGQGPEFLTYFNYEAQQDKSGLPNDRFSAERPEGSISTLTIQRTEQRDSAMYRCASSLVSGGNYEQYFGPGTRLTVT.

This clonotype has at least ten counts. The V call is TRBV20-1, the J call TRBJ2-1; D unresolved. Per the germline V gene, CDR1 is DFQATT and CDR2 is SNEGSKA (reference sequence). This CDR3 region has 15 residues. V lost 2 bases, J lost 0 bases, and 11 bases lay in between. The CDR3 protein is CSARKGYSSYNEQFF. As DNA, the CDR3 is TGCAGTGCTAGAAAGGGCTATTCCTCCTACAATGAGCAGTTCTTC.

The chain uses TRBV5-1 and TRBJ2-4; 10 bases align to TRBD1. Unmatched junction bases numbered 10, after V lost 4 bases and J lost 3 bases. Germline-derived CDR1 and CDR2 are SGHRS and YFSETQ. This CDR3 spans 17 amino acids. The CDR3 protein is CASSVGQGVFGKNIQYF. For the CDR3, the DNA is TGCGCCAGCAGCGTCGGACAGGGGGTTTTTGGCAAAAACATTCAGTACTTC.

This clonotype appeared many times. The rearrangement uses TRBV7-9 and TRBJ1-2; D remains ambiguous. V lost 5 bases and J lost 5, with 12 bases in between. The CDR3 loop spans 13 amino acids. In germline, CDR1 is SEHNR, CDR2 FQNEAQ (reference sequence). The CDR3 DNA reads as TGTGCCAGCAGCGGTAGGGCAGGATATGGCTACACCTTC. It encodes CASSGRAGYGYTF. Together with reference TRBV7-9 and TRBJ1-2, the CDR3 gives the full variable domain: DTGVSQNPRHKITKRGQNVTFRCDPISEHNRLYWYRQTLGQGPEFLTYFQNEAQLEKSRLLSDRFSAERPKGSFSTLEIQRTEQGDSAMYLCASSGRAGYGYTFGSGTRLTVV.

In this sample, this clonotype turned up many times. The chain carries TRBV7-6 and TRBJ1-3; a possible D gene is TRBD1 (6 bases). V lost 5 bases and J lost 0, with 14 bases in between. The CDR3 sequence is 16 residues long. Germline-derived CDR1 and CDR2 are SGHVS and FNYEAQ. The CDR3 DNA sequence: TGTGCCAGCAGCGAAGGACAGCTTAGCTCTGGAAACACCATATATTTT. This encodes CASSEGQLSSGNTIYF.

This clonotype appeared many times. The CDR3 spells CASSLDVSGELFF. The CDR3 nucleotides read TGCGCCAGCAGCTTGGACGTGTCCGGGGAGCTGTTTTTT. The chain carries TRBV5-1 and TRBJ2-2, with D hard to call. Germline V gives CDR1 SGHRS, CDR2 YFSETQ. V was clipped by 0 bases and J by 6 bases, with 6 bases between them. This CDR3 is built from 13 residues. Full variable domain (remainder filled in from reference TRBV5-1 and TRBJ2-2): KAGVTQTPRYLIKTRGQQVTLSCSPISGHRSVSWYQQTPGQGLQFLFEYFSETQRNKGNFPGRFSGRQFSNSRSEMNVSTLELGDSALYLCASSLDVSGELFFGEGSRLTVL.

This clonotype was observed many times. The chain carries TRBV27 and TRBJ1-2; D gene ambiguous. Germline values: CDR1 MNHEY, CDR2 SMNVEV (reference sequence). This CDR3 is built from 12 residues. The V and J ends lost 5 bases and 2 bases respectively, with 6 bases between them. The CDR3 DNA is TGTGCCAGCAGTAACGGGAACTATGGCTACACCTTC. This codes for CASSNGNYGYTF.

This clonotype was found a few times. This rearrangement joins TRBV5-1 to TRBJ1-6; D not certain. CDR1 and CDR2 (germline): SGHRS, YFSETQ. The length of the CDR3 is 14 residues. Trimming removed 0 bases at V and 10 bases at J, with 11 bases between. This chain's CDR3 is CASSLDGSASPLHF. The CDR3 DNA is TGCGCCAGCAGCTTGGACGGGAGTGCCTCACCCCTCCACTTT. Variable domain in full (rest from reference TRBV5-1 and TRBJ1-6): KAGVTQTPRYLIKTRGQQVTLSCSPISGHRSVSWYQQTPGQGLQFLFEYFSETQRNKGNFPGRFSGRQFSNSRSEMNVSTLELGDSALYLCASSLDGSASPLHFGNGTRLTVT.

This clonotype was detected many times. The chain carries TRBV29-1 and TRBJ2-3; TRBD2 matches 10 bases. V was clipped by 4 bases and J by 0 bases; unmatched bases: 4. CDR1 and CDR2 from the germline V gene are SQVTM and ANQGSEA. This CDR3 is built from 15 residues. This CDR3 is CSVGLAGASTDTQYF. The CDR3 DNA is TGCAGCGTTGGCCTAGCGGGAGCGAGCACAGATACGCAGTATTTT.

The sample holds many counts of this clonotype. CDR3 loop: CASSLGGGPPRFF. CDR3 coding DNA: TGTGCCAGCAGCTTAGGAGGAGGGCCCCCCAGGTTCTTC. This chain uses TRBV7-6 with TRBJ2-1, with D possibly TRBD2 on 6 matching bases. Per germline, CDR1 SGHVS and CDR2 FNYEAQ. This CDR3 has 13 residues. Trimming cost V 1 base and J 15 bases, with 16 bases left between them.

In its sample, this clonotype was seen many times. This sequence joins TRBV10-3 and TRBJ2-5; D is undetermined. The V end was cut by 0 bases, the J end by 5 bases, with 1 base between. The germline V gene encodes CDR1 ENHRY and CDR2 SYGVKD. The CDR3 totals 11 residues. DNA of the CDR3: TGTGCCATCAGTGAGTCTGAGACCCAGTACTTC. Its protein product is CAISESETQYF.

The sample holds many counts of this clonotype. V and J are TRBV5-1 and TRBJ2-1, with D possibly TRBD2 on 5 matching bases. Trimming cost V 2 bases and J 4 bases, with 13 bases left between them. CDR3 size: 15 residues. CDR1 SGHRS and CDR2 YFSETQ come from the germline V gene. The CDR3 nucleotides are TGCGCCAGCAGCTTATCTAGCAATGGGTACAATGAGCAGTTCTTC. It yields the protein CASSLSSNGYNEQFF.